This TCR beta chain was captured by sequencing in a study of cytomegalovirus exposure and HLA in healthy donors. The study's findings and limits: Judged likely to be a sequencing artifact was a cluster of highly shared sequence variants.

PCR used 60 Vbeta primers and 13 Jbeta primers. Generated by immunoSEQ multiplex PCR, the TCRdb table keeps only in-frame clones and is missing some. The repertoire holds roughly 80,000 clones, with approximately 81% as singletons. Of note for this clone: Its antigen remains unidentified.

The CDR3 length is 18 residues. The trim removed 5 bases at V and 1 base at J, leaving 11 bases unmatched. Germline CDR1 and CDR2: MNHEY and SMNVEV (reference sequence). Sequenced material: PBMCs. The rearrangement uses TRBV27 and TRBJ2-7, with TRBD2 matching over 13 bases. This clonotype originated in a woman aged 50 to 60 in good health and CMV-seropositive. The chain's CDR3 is CASSAARTSGSNSYEQYF. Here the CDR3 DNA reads TGTGCCAGCAGTGCTGCTAGGACTAGCGGGAGTAATTCCTACGAGCAGTACTTC.